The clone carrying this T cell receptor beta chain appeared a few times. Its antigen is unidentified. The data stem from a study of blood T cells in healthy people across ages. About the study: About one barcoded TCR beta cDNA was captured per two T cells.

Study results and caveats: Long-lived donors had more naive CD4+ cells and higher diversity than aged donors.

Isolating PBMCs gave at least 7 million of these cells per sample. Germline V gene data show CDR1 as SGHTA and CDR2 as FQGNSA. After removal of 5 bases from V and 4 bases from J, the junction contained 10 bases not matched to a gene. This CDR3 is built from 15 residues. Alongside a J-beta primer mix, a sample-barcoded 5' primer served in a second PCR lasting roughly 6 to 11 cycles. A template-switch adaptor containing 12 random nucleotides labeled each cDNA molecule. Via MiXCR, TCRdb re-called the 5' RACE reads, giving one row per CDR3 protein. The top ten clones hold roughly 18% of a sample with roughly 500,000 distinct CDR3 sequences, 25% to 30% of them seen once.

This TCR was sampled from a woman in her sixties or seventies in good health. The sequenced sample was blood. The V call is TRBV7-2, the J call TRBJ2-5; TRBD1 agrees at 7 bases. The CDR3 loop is CASSIQTGLGETQYF. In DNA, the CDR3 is TGTGCCAGCAGCATACAGACAGGGCTGGGAGAGACCCAGTACTTC.